Below, 8 T cell receptor beta chains from the same sample are listed, as sequenced in a study of graft-versus-host responses after intestinal transplantation. The antigens for these receptors are not known. Libraries were prepared by immunoSEQ multiplex PCR; TCRdb keeps only in-frame clonotypes and omits some of them. The data show more than 95,000 clones, 90% seen once. This specimen consisted of unstimulated CD4+ T cells sorted from spleen or lymph node cells, obtained before intestinal transplant. These receptors all come from a human donor who received an intestinal transplant.

This clone came up once. The chain is built from TRBV9 and TRBJ2-5; 8 positions agree with TRBD1. The CDR3 spans 13 residues. CDR1 is SGDLS, CDR2 YYNGEE, per germline. J was trimmed by 5 bases and V by 5 bases; bases with no gene match: 5. Here the CDR3 DNA reads TGTGCCAGCAGTTCAGGGGGCTGGGAGACCCAGTACTTC. It yields the protein CASSSGGWETQYF.

The genes are TRBV5-5 and TRBJ1-4; no definite D call. V lost 1 base to trimming and J lost 0 bases, with 7 bases between them. The CDR3 has 15 amino acids. Germline CDR1 SGHKS, CDR2 YYEKEE (reference sequence). CDR3 residues: CASSLQTTTNEKLFF. CDR3 sequence (DNA): TGTGCCAGCAGCTTGCAGACTACAACTAATGAAAAACTGTTTTTT.

A remark on this clone: Other DNA sequences from this sample encode an identical CDR3 as well. In nucleotides, the CDR3 is TGTGCCAGCTCACCTCTTAAACAGGAGACCCAGTACTTC. Protein sequence: CASSPLKQETQYF. The chain employs TRBV18 and TRBJ2-5; D gene unclear. The germline V gene has CDR1 KGHSH and CDR2 LQKENI. The V and J ends lost 3 bases and 5 bases respectively, with 10 bases between them. The CDR3 has 13 amino acids.

This sequence joins TRBV4-2 and TRBJ2-2; a weak D match, TRBD2 (6 bases). V shed 4 bases and J shed 6 bases, with 15 bases lying between them. Per germline, CDR1 LGHNA and CDR2 YNFKEQ. The CDR3 length is 15 residues. The CDR3 coding sequence is TGTGCCAGCAGCCCCTCTAGGCGGGGCGCCGGGGAGCTGTTTTTT. Protein sequence: CASSPSRRGAGELFF.

J is TRBJ2-5 and V is TRBV11-3; a weak D match, TRBD1 (5 bases). The CDR3 runs 14 residues. Per the germline V gene, CDR1 is SGHNT and CDR2 is YENEEA. V lost 5 bases, J lost 5 bases, and 15 bases lay in between. Here the CDR3 DNA reads TGTGCCAGCAGCAGGGGCCGGGCGGCGGAGACCCAGTACTTC. As protein: CASSRGRAAETQYF. Based on the CDR3 plus reference TRBV11-3 and TRBJ2-5, the full variable domain is EAGVVQSPRYKIIEKKQPVAFWCNPISGHNTLYWYLQNLGQGPELLIRYENEEAVDDSQLPKDRFSAERLKGVDSTLKIQPAELGDSAVYLCASSRGRAAETQYFGPGTRLLVL.

V and J are TRBV6-1 and TRBJ1-2, with D maybe TRBD1 (5 bases). V dropped 7 bases and J dropped 4 bases, with 19 bases sitting between them. The CDR3 extends over 15 amino acids. In germline, CDR1 is MNHNS, CDR2 SASEGT. The CDR3 protein is CASTLLETVFYGYTF. Here the CDR3 DNA reads TGTGCCAGCACCTTATTAGAGACAGTTTTCTATGGCTACACCTTC.

The rearrangement joins TRBV5-1 to TRBJ1-1; 9 bases map to TRBD1. This CDR3 has 13 amino acids. The germline V gene has CDR1 SGHRS and CDR2 YFSETQ. The V and J ends lost 0 bases and 8 bases, in that order; junction bases with no gene match: 2. The CDR3 is CASSLVGQGEAFF. As DNA, the CDR3 is TGCGCCAGCAGCTTGGTAGGACAGGGGGAAGCTTTCTTT.

The V call is TRBV7-2, the J call TRBJ1-1, with 9 bases aligning to TRBD1. CDR3 size: 15 residues. The germline V gene encodes CDR1 SGHTA and CDR2 FQGNSA. V lost 1 base, J lost 4 bases, and 4 bases stayed unmatched. This CDR3 is CASSLVGQGVTEAFF. Here the CDR3 DNA reads TGTGCCAGCAGCTTAGTGGGACAGGGTGTCACTGAAGCTTTCTTT.